Many counts were recorded for the clone carrying this T cell receptor beta chain. The data originate from a study of T-cell reconstitution after alpha-beta-depleted transplantation in children. CDR3 size: 20 residues. Germline V CDR1 and CDR2: DFQATT, SNEGSKA (reference sequence). Trimming removed 5 bases from V and 0 bases from J; junction bases left unmatched: 19. During its preparation, the TCRbeta library received unique molecular identifiers. TCRdb re-called the PCR reads with MiXCR, one entry per CDR3 protein. Among over 400,000 distinct CDR3 sequences listed, 9.5% to 15% were seen once. The chain employs TRBV20-1 and TRBJ2-1; 10 nucleotides agree with TRBD2. This sample comprised PBMCs from the stem cell graft donor, obtained from the stem cell graft. This clonotype originated in a human donor who donated a stem cell graft to a child with combined immunodeficiency. Here the CDR3 reads CSALRGASGGPLSSYNEQFF. The DNA for the CDR3 is TGCAGTGCTTTACGAGGGGCTAGCGGGGGCCCTTTGAGCTCCTACAATGAGCAGTTCTTC.